The rows below give T cell receptor beta chains drawn from one sample of a study of blood T cell repertoires in COVID-19. Libraries were prepared by immunoSEQ multiplex PCR; TCRdb keeps only in-frame clonotypes and omits some of them. The repertoire has a few hundred thousand clones, over 75% of them found once; the top ten carry approximately 7.8%. The specimen was peripheral blood. These receptor sequences come from a woman between 45 and 65 years old who had recovered from COVID-19. The CDR3 runs from the conserved cysteine through the conserved F or W. The D gene is left open where the match is weak. The size field is filled for only some rows; it gives once, few, many or a size class.

size	D	V	J	DNA	CDR3
NA	NA	TRBV30	TRBJ1-1	TGTGCCTGGAGTGTACGTAGACTCCTGAACACTGAAGCTTTCTTT	CAWSVRRLLNTEAFF
once	TRBD1	TRBV9	TRBJ1-1	TGTGCCAGCAGCTTCCGACAGGGCACTGAAGCTTTCTTT	CASSFRQGTEAFF
NA	TRBD1	TRBV7-2	TRBJ2-7	TGTGCCAGCAGCTTAGCAGAGGCCACGGGACAGATCTTCTACGAGCAGTACTTC	CASSLAEATGQIFYEQYF
NA	TRBD1	TRBV10-3	TRBJ1-1	TGTGCCATCAGTGACGACAGGGACACTGAAGCTTTCTTT	CAISDDRDTEAFF
NA	TRBD2	TRBV28	TRBJ2-3	TGTGCCAGCAGCCGGGGGGACGTCGCTGGAGATACGCAGTATTTT	CASSRGDVAGDTQYF
NA	NA	TRBV5-6	TRBJ2-1	TGTGCCAGCAGCTTGAGGACTTTCAATGAGCAGTTCTTC	CASSLRTFNEQFF
NA	TRBD2	TRBV4-3	TRBJ2-5	TGCGCCAGCAGCCAGGGACTAGTCCGGCTGGAGACCCAGTACTTC	CASSQGLVRLETQYF
once	NA	TRBV7-9	TRBJ2-1	TGTGCCAGCAGCTTAGTTTTGGGCCTCGGCGAGCAGTTCTTC	CASSLVLGLGEQFF
NA	NA	TRBV19	TRBJ1-1	TGTGCCAGTGGGGTGGGGGCGCGCACTGAAGCTTTCTTT	CASGVGARTEAFF
NA	TRBD2	TRBV6-5	TRBJ2-1	TGTGCCACTTTAGCGGGAGGGCGGGACAATGAGCAGTTCTTC	CATLAGGRDNEQFF
NA	NA	TRBV11-1	TRBJ1-5	TGTGCCAGCAGCTTAGGTGATCATCCCGGTCAGCCCCAGCATTTT	CASSLGDHPGQPQHF
NA	NA	TRBV5-1	TRBJ2-2	TGCGCCAGCAGCTTGGGACTACCCTCGAACACCGGGGAGCTGTTTTTT	CASSLGLPSNTGELFF
once	TRBD1	TRBV5-1	TRBJ1-6	TGCGCCAGCAGCCTGGACAGGTTTAATTCACCCCTCCACTTT	CASSLDRFNSPLHF
few	NA	TRBV5-5	TRBJ2-5	TGTGCCAGCAGCTTTCTGGCGGGCGGAGAGACCCAGTACTTC	CASSFLAGGETQYF
NA	NA	TRBV7-9	TRBJ2-1	TGTGCCAGCAGCCCACGGGGGTACAATGAGCAGTTCTTC	CASSPRGYNEQFF
NA	TRBD1	TRBV27	TRBJ2-1	TGTGCCAGCAGTCCCGGGACAGAATCCTACAATGAGCAGTTCTTC	CASSPGTESYNEQFF
NA	NA	TRBV7-9	TRBJ1-5	TGTGCCAGCAGCTTAGCAGGACGGCTCGGGGGGCCCCAGCATTTT	CASSLAGRLGGPQHF
NA	TRBD1	TRBV27	TRBJ1-6	TGTGCCAGCAGTAGCTGGTTCGATACAGGGGGCTTATATAATTCACCCCTCCACTTT	CASSSWFDTGGLYNSPLHF
NA	NA	TRBV3-1/TRBV3-2	TRBJ1-1	TGTGCCAGCACCCACGAGGGCAGTCTCTCTGAAGCTTTCTTT	CASTHEGSLSEAFF
NA	TRBD1	TRBV28	TRBJ1-2	TGTGCCAGCAGTCCACCGGGACAGGAAGCTAACTATGGCTACACCTTC	CASSPPGQEANYGYTF
NA	TRBD2	TRBV7-2	TRBJ2-5	TGTGCCAGTGCCCGACTAGCGGGGGGAGAGACCCAGTACTTC	CASARLAGGETQYF
NA	TRBD1	TRBV6-6	TRBJ1-2	TGTGCCACCGAACGGGGACAGGGACTCTATGGCTACACCTTC	CATERGQGLYGYTF